The 10 T cell receptor beta chains reported below all come from one sample, sequenced in a study of shared T cell receptors in the human thymus. This table comes from immunoSEQ multiplex PCR, and its TCRdb copy is limited to in-frame clones, with some not included. The table shows just under 550,000 clones, with about 84% occurring only once. This same sample was also part of a study on human thymus T cells.

Input material: thymocytes. The receptors were sampled from a boy younger than two with a congenital heart defect.

The chain recombines TRBV7-2 with TRBJ1-2; unclear D gene. Trimming took 5 bases from V and 8 from J, leaving 18 bases between them. This CDR3 is built from 14 residues. The germline V gene has CDR1 SGHTA and CDR2 FQGNSA. In DNA, the CDR3 is TGTGCCAGCAGCACCCGAGAAAGGGCGGGAGGCTACACCTTC. Translating gives CASSTRERAGGYTF. Full variable domain (outside the CDR3, taken from reference TRBV7-2 and TRBJ1-2): GAGVSQSPSNKVTEKGKDVELRCDPISGHTALYWYRQSLGQGLEFLIYFQGNSAPDKSGLPSDRFSAERTGGSVSTLTIQRTQQEDSAVYLCASSTRERAGGYTFGSGTRLTVV.

This sequence joins TRBV6-1 and TRBJ2-1; 11 bases are a match to TRBD2. From germline, CDR1 is MNHNS and CDR2 SASEGT. There are 13 residues in the CDR3. Germline trimming cut 7 bases from V and 9 bases from J; bases unmatched to any gene: 5. The CDR3 DNA reads TGTGCCAGCAATGGTAGCGGGAGGGGTGAGCAGTTCTTC. It encodes CASNGSGRGEQFF.

The table lists this clone with a few counts. The V call is TRBV7-9, the J call TRBJ1-2; possibly TRBD1 for D (5 bases). V was clipped by 6 bases and J by 4 bases, with 18 bases between them. Germline V gene lookup returns CDR1 SEHNR and CDR2 FQNEAQ (reference sequence). This CDR3 is 15 amino acids long. CDR3 bases: TGTGCCAGCAGACCAGAGGGGACTGTCCGCTATGGCTACACCTTC. Protein product: CASRPEGTVRYGYTF.

The chain carries TRBV6-1 and TRBJ1-1, with TRBD1 matching over 7 bases. Germline V gene data show CDR1 as MNHNS and CDR2 as SASEGT. This CDR3 spans 15 amino acids. After removal of 5 bases from V and 1 base from J, the junction contained 7 bases not matched to a gene. CDR3 sequence: CASSKRTGGNTEAFF. CDR3 nucleotide sequence: TGTGCCAGCAGTAAACGGACAGGAGGGAACACTGAAGCTTTCTTT.

This clone occurred once. Given the absence of the conserved phenylalanine or tryptophan at the CDR3 end, a read error is likely. The V and J genes are TRBV4-3 and TRBJ2-7; 7 bases agree with TRBD2. With 4 bases clipped from V and 5 bases from J, the junction kept 11 bases outside the gene matches. This CDR3 is 15 amino acids long. Germline-derived CDR1 and CDR2 are LGHNA and YSLEER. The CDR3 DNA reads TGCGCCAGCAGCCCGACTCGCGGGAGTCCCCACGAGCAGTACTCC. Protein: CASSPTRGSPHEQYS.

The chain joins TRBV9 to TRBJ2-3; D gene ambiguous. Looked up from germline, CDR1 is SGDLS and CDR2 is YYNGEE. Trimming took off 0 bases at V and 5 bases at J, with 10 bases between the two ends. This CDR3 has 14 amino acids. CDR3 DNA sequence: TGTGCCAGCAGCGTAGGTCTAGTCGAAGATACGCAGTATTTT. It is translated as CASSVGLVEDTQYF.

The chain is built from TRBV10-3 and TRBJ1-2, with TRBD1 identical over 7 bases. The length of the CDR3 is 15 residues. Germline loops: CDR1 ENHRY, CDR2 SYGVKD. V lost 4 bases, J lost 0 bases, and 5 bases stayed unmatched. CDR3 protein: CAISGPGQTNYGYTF. CDR3 nucleotides: TGTGCCATCAGTGGGCCGGGACAGACTAACTATGGCTACACCTTC.

The J gene is TRBJ2-7, the V gene TRBV29-1, with 12 bases matching TRBD2. CDR3 length: 17 residues. Trimming at V came to 4 bases and at J to 1 base, leaving 11 bases not matched to a gene. Germline V CDR1 and CDR2: SQVTM, ANQGSEA. As DNA, the CDR3 is TGCAGCGTTGGGGGGGCTAGCGGGAGGGAACTATCCTACGAGCAGTACTTC. It translates to CSVGGASGRELSYEQYF.

This clone was seen only once. The V gene is TRBV15, the J gene TRBJ2-1; 7 bases align to TRBD2. This CDR3 comprises 17 residues. V lost 1 base, J lost 5 bases, and 11 bases stayed unmatched. Germline CDR1 and CDR2: LNHNV and YYDKDF (reference sequence). The CDR3 DNA follows: TGTGCCACCAGCAGAGCCCCCCGCGGGACTACCGACAATGAGCAGTTCTTC. Translated: CATSRAPRGTTDNEQFF.

This rearrangement joins TRBV15 to TRBJ2-1, with TRBD2 matching over 8 bases. Germline V gene sequence: CDR1 LNHNV, CDR2 YYDKDF (reference sequence). V dropped 4 bases and J dropped 9; count of bases not matched to a gene: 14. The CDR3 totals 16 residues. The CDR3 region has the DNA TGTGCCACCAGCACCCTCTTGGTGGAGCGGGAGAGTGAGCAGTTCTTC. This codes for CATSTLLVERESEQFF.